The 5 T cell receptor beta chains given below trace back to one sample, sequenced in a study of Ad26.COV2.S vaccination and SARS-CoV-2 variants. Described treatment: 15 to 20 received Ad26.COV2.S at low or high dose, single or two shots; roughly five received placebo; per-sample allocation not given. Sampling occurred on day 63 after the first vaccine or placebo injection. The data were produced by immunoSEQ multiplex PCR, yet TCRdb's version contains in-frame clones alone and is incomplete. The table has about 350,000 clones, roughly 84% seen once; the top ten hold 3.4%. The sample here was peripheral blood, taken in a trial of Ad26.COV2.S vaccine versus placebo. The receptors here all came from a person aged 18 to 59 who received the Ad26.COV2.S COVID-19 vaccine or a placebo.

V and J are TRBV2 and TRBJ1-2; 7 nucleotides align to TRBD1. Germline assignment: CDR1 SNHLY and CDR2 FYNNEI. V lost 3 bases to trimming and J lost 5 bases; unmatched junction nucleotides: 9. The CDR3 is 15 amino acids. This CDR3 is CASSDAPGQRYGYTF. CDR3 coding DNA: TGTGCCAGCAGTGACGCCCCGGGACAGAGGTATGGCTACACCTTC.

With respect to this clone: The same CDR3 also results from other DNA sequences found in this sample. The chain links TRBV7-8 to TRBJ1-6, with TRBD1 matching 8 bases. V lost 3 bases, J lost 6 bases, and 4 bases stayed unmatched. The germline V gene has CDR1 SGHVS and CDR2 FQNEAQ. The length of the CDR3 is 15 residues. The CDR3 DNA follows: TGTGCCAGCAGCTTGAGGACAGGGAGTAATTCACCCCTCCACTTT. Residues: CASSLRTGSNSPLHF. Combining the CDR3 with reference TRBV7-8 and TRBJ1-6 gives the whole variable domain GAGVSQSPRYKVAKRGQDVALRCDPISGHVSLFWYQQALGQGPEFLTYFQNEAQLDKSGLPSDRFFAERPEGSVSTLKIQRTQQEDSAVYLCASSLRTGSNSPLHFGNGTRLTVT.

This chain links TRBV19 with TRBJ2-2; TRBD1 matches at 11 bases. The J segment lost 3 bases and the V segment lost 6 bases, leaving 12 bases of the junction unmatched. The CDR3 loop spans 18 amino acids. The germline CDR1 and CDR2 sequences are LNHDA and SQIVND (reference sequence). In DNA, the CDR3 is TGTGCCAGTAGACAAAATCTAGGACAGGGGGCTGACACCGGGGAGCTGTTTTTT. Amino acid sequence: CASRQNLGQGADTGELFF.

DNA of the CDR3: TGTGCCAGCAGCTTAACGGACAGGGGGCCCAAACTGGGCTACACCTTC. It specifies CASSLTDRGPKLGYTF. The V gene is TRBV7-9, the J gene TRBJ1-2; 11 nucleotides align to TRBD1. Per the germline V gene, CDR1 is SEHNR and CDR2 is FQNEAQ (reference sequence). V lost 2 bases and J lost 8; bases outside the gene matches: 10. The CDR3 runs to 16 residues.

The genes are TRBV9 and TRBJ2-7; no clear D. From germline, CDR1 is SGDLS and CDR2 YYNGEE. CDR3 length: 14 residues. The ends were cut back, 4 bases at V and 2 bases at J, with 13 bases in the middle. The CDR3 region has the DNA TGTGCCAGCAGCCCACAGACTGTACCCTACGAGCAGTACTTC. Amino acids: CASSPQTVPYEQYF.